Sequencing of this T cell receptor beta chain was carried out in a study of T cell changes during pregnancy in multiple sclerosis. The V end lost 2 bases, the J end lost 1 base, and 15 bases lay between the germline ends. Germline V gene sequence: CDR1 SGHRS, CDR2 YFSETQ. The CDR3 spans 16 residues. Data came from immunoSEQ multiplex PCR; TCRdb stores just in-frame clones and leaves some out. The table has about 49,000 clones, roughly 92% seen once. This sequence originates from a female donor in good health, enrolled as a control in a pregnancy study. The J gene is TRBJ1-1, the V gene TRBV5-1, with D perhaps TRBD1 (5 bases). The material sequenced was CD4+ T cells from peripheral blood mononuclear cells, taken in the second trimester of pregnancy. CDR3 sequence (DNA): TGCGCCAGCAGCTTTTCCCCCAAACAGGCGAACACTGAAGCTTTCTTT. Translated: CASSFSPKQANTEAFF.